These 7 T cell receptor beta chains came from one sample sequenced in a study of blood T cell repertoires in COVID-19. Here immunoSEQ multiplex PCR was the method, and the copy in TCRdb shows in-frame clones only, minus some. The table lists 200,000 to 250,000 clones, around four fifths of them singletons. Source material: PBMCs or T cells enriched from blood (not recorded which). The receptors originated from a woman aged 45 to 65 who had been exposed to COVID-19.

The chain links TRBV3-1 (or the pseudogene TRBV3-2) to TRBJ1-6; 9 nucleotides match TRBD1. The CDR3 has 13 residues. V lost 5 bases, J lost 14 bases, and 7 bases stayed unmatched. CDR1 LGHDT and CDR2 YNNKEL come from the germline V gene (reference sequence). The CDR3 sequence: CASSAGTGYSLHF. CDR3 coding DNA: TGTGCCAGCAGCGCCGGGACAGGGTATTCCCTCCACTTT.

The chain recombines TRBV27 with TRBJ2-1, with TRBD1 matching 8 bases. The CDR3 is made up of 15 amino acids. CDR1 and CDR2 from the germline V gene are MNHEY and SMNVEV (reference sequence). The V and J ends lost 5 bases and 10 bases, in that order; junction bases with no gene match: 13. The CDR3 region is CASSPRGRPQSEQFF. The CDR3 DNA follows: TGTGCCAGCAGTCCCAGGGGGCGCCCCCAAAGCGAGCAGTTCTTC.

This clone was seen only once. This chain links TRBV2 with TRBJ1-2; D uncertain. This CDR3 is 13 amino acids long. CDR1 is SNHLY, CDR2 FYNNEI, per germline. V was pared by 4 bases and J by 2 bases, with 8 bases between. The CDR3 sequence is CASSAGPNYGYTF. The CDR3 coding sequence is TGTGCCAGCAGTGCAGGCCCCAACTATGGCTACACCTTC.

The chain joins TRBV21-1 to TRBJ1-1. TRBV21-1 represents a pseudogene. The CDR3 extends over 16 amino acids. In nucleotides, the CDR3 is TGTGCCAGCAGCAAAGGGACGGGGAAGGGGAACACTGAAGCTTTCTTT. This encodes CASSKGTGKGNTEAFF.

V usage is TRBV5-1 and J usage is TRBJ1-1, with D uncertain. The V and J ends lost 3 bases and 1 base respectively, with 13 bases between them. CDR1 SGHRS and CDR2 YFSETQ come from the germline V gene. The CDR3 sequence is 15 residues long. The CDR3 region is CASSSDLGPNTEAFF. As DNA, the CDR3 is TGCGCCAGCAGCTCAGATCTGGGCCCGAACACTGAAGCTTTCTTT.

The V gene is TRBV11-2, the J gene TRBJ1-1; 7 bases fit TRBD1. J was trimmed by 3 bases and V by 7 bases; bases with no gene match: 11. This CDR3 has 15 amino acids. CDR1 SGHAT and CDR2 FQNNGV come from the germline V gene. The CDR3 DNA reads as TGTGCCAGCACCAGGGGGTCCAGGCTTGACACTGAAGCTTTCTTT. Its protein product is CASTRGSRLDTEAFF.

This clone was counted once. The chain is built from TRBV2 and TRBJ2-1; 11 positions match TRBD2. This CDR3 spans 14 amino acids. J lost 6 bases, V lost 8 bases, and 6 bases had no gene match. Looked up from germline, CDR1 is SNHLY and CDR2 is FYNNEI. Here the CDR3 reads CASVTSGGVNEQFF. The CDR3 region has the DNA TGTGCCAGCGTTACTAGCGGGGGAGTCAATGAGCAGTTCTTC.